The 5 T cell receptor beta chains below come from one sample, sequenced in a study of blood T cell repertoires in COVID-19. Sequencing was performed with immunoSEQ multiplex PCR; in TCRdb, only in-frame clones are kept and a portion is missing. In the table there are 300,000 or so clones, about 86% of which are singletons. The sample taken for sequencing was PBMCs or T cells enriched from blood (not recorded which). The receptors shown here come from a woman aged 40 to 50 with acute COVID-19.

This chain joins TRBV28 and TRBJ1-3, with 7 bases lining up with TRBD1. This CDR3 region has 14 residues. Germline V gene data show CDR1 as MDHEN and CDR2 as SYDVKM. J was trimmed by 2 bases and V by 6 bases; bases with no gene match: 4. CDR3 sequence (DNA): TGTGCCAGCAGACCGGGGACAGCTGGAAACACCATATATTTT. Its protein is CASRPGTAGNTIYF.

The V gene is TRBV7-2, the J gene TRBJ1-1; TRBD1 matches at 7 bases. CDR1 is SGHTA, CDR2 FQGNSA, per germline. The CDR3 loop spans 15 amino acids. The ends lost 5 bases at V and 4 bases at J; junction bases unmatched: 10. The CDR3 region is CASSIRQGWVTEAFF. The CDR3 DNA reads as TGTGCCAGCAGCATACGACAGGGTTGGGTCACTGAAGCTTTCTTT.

The chain links TRBV7-6 to TRBJ1-2; perhaps TRBD1 as D (6 bases). Looked up from germline, CDR1 is SGHVS and CDR2 is FNYEAQ. The CDR3 length is 19 residues. Trimming pared 4 bases from V and 2 bases from J, leaving 26 bases between. CDR3 loop: CASSSGPARGQRVNYGYTF. The CDR3 region has the DNA TGTGCCAGCAGCTCAGGTCCGGCCAGGGGACAACGAGTGAACTATGGCTACACCTTC.

This rearrangement joins TRBV6-5 to TRBJ1-2; no reliable D call. This CDR3 has 13 residues. Germline values: CDR1 MNHEY, CDR2 SVGAGI. V lost 2 bases, J lost 4 bases, and 8 bases lay in between. CDR3 in DNA: TGTGCCAGCAGTTACGAGGGATTCTATGGCTACACCTTC. This sequence encodes CASSYEGFYGYTF.

The chain employs TRBV7-9 and TRBJ2-7; TRBD1 agrees at 8 bases. The CDR3 loop spans 14 amino acids. The V and J ends lost 5 bases and 2 bases, in that order; junction bases with no gene match: 5. Germline CDR1 reads SEHNR; CDR2 reads FQNEAQ (reference sequence). The chain's CDR3 is CASSTQGGPYEQYF. CDR3 nucleotide sequence: TGTGCCAGCAGCACACAGGGGGGTCCCTACGAGCAGTACTTC.